The next 8 T cell receptor beta chains were all read from a single sample in a study of shared T cell receptors in the human thymus. Only in-frame clones appear in the TCRdb table, and some are missing; sequencing was by immunoSEQ multiplex PCR. This table holds hundreds of thousands of clones, roughly 94% found once. The specimen sequenced was thymocytes. These receptors were obtained from a human donor.

V usage is TRBV15 and J usage is TRBJ2-7, with 13 bases fitting TRBD2. Germline CDR1 is LNHNV and CDR2 is YYDKDF (reference sequence). CDR3 length equals 17 residues. V shed 0 bases and J 4 bases; nucleotides not matched to a gene: 6. CDR3 protein: CATSRELAGGLGYEQYF. The CDR3 DNA follows: TGTGCCACCAGCAGAGAACTAGCGGGGGGGTTGGGGTACGAGCAGTACTTC.

The J gene is TRBJ2-2, the V gene TRBV27; 7 bases are shared with TRBD2. Looked up from germline, CDR1 is MNHEY and CDR2 is SMNVEV (reference sequence). The CDR3 has 15 residues. With 5 bases clipped from V and 3 bases from J, the junction kept 6 bases outside the gene matches. The CDR3 DNA reads TGTGCCAGCAGTATCCCTAGCGGCTACACCGGGGAGCTGTTTTTT. This sequence encodes CASSIPSGYTGELFF.

V gene TRBV19 combines with J gene TRBJ2-7; D is unresolved. The germline V gene encodes CDR1 LNHDA and CDR2 SQIVND (reference sequence). This CDR3 comprises 13 residues. V was shortened by 10 bases and J by 7 bases, with 20 bases between the two germline ends. CDR3 nucleotide sequence: TGTGCCACGAGAACGGGTTCTCTGGGTGAGCAGTACTTC. It codes for CATRTGSLGEQYF.

The gene calls are TRBV2 and TRBJ2-5; unclear D gene. This CDR3 is built from 16 residues. Germline V gives CDR1 SNHLY, CDR2 FYNNEI. Trimming left V 0 bases short and J 1 base short, with 12 bases between. The CDR3 here is CASSEATDLSQETQYF. The DNA of the CDR3 is TGTGCCAGCAGTGAAGCGACGGATTTAAGCCAAGAGACCCAGTACTTC.

V and J are TRBV28 and TRBJ1-2; the D gene is possibly TRBD1 (5 bases). The CDR3 covers 21 residues. V lost 2 bases, J lost 6 bases, and 34 bases lay in between. The germline V gene encodes CDR1 MDHEN and CDR2 SYDVKM. In DNA form, the CDR3 reads TGTGCCAGCAGTTTACGAGGCCGCGGGTATCAGGTCGGGGCACCGGTGAATGGCTACACCTTC. It codes for CASSLRGRGYQVGAPVNGYTF.

This clone has a single count. This rearrangement joins TRBV27 to TRBJ2-1; D gene uncertain. The V gene lost 3 bases and the J gene lost 5 bases, with 17 bases spanning the gap. This CDR3 is 16 amino acids long. Per germline, CDR1 MNHEY and CDR2 SMNVEV (reference sequence). The CDR3 DNA reads as TGTGCCAGCAGTTTCTGGGTTCCACCCGCTAACAATGAGCAGTTCTTC. Its translation: CASSFWVPPANNEQFF.

The J gene is TRBJ1-1, the V gene TRBV5-6; TRBD1 matches 8 bases. The CDR3 length is 15 residues. In germline, CDR1 is SGHDT, CDR2 YYEEEE. Losses at the gene ends were 3 bases for V and 2 bases for J; bases not matched to a gene: 6. This CDR3 is CASSYMTGVNTEAFF. The CDR3 DNA is TGTGCCAGCAGCTACATGACAGGGGTCAACACTGAAGCTTTCTTT.

The chain recombines TRBV28 with TRBJ2-3; D is tentatively TRBD1 or TRBD2 (6 bases each). The CDR3 runs to 18 residues. The germline V gene encodes CDR1 MDHEN and CDR2 SYDVKM. Trimming removed 2 bases from V and 1 base from J, with 19 bases in between. CDR3 nucleotide sequence: TGTGCCAGCAGTTTAGAGGGTCAGGGGACTGGGGGCACAGATACGCAGTATTTT. It translates to CASSLEGQGTGGTDTQYF.